These 30 T cell receptor beta chains share one sample of origin, sequenced in a study of response to subunit inactivated influenza vaccine. TCRdb re-analysed the RT-PCR reads in MiXCR, keeping a single row per CDR3 protein. Here the sample spans some 640,000 distinct CDR3 sequences, about 14% being singletons. This specimen was PBMCs from blood, taken 14 to 15 days before vaccination. All receptors come from a man aged 50-59 years who received an inactivated influenza vaccine.

This clonotype was seen only a few times. The chain is built from TRBV28 and TRBJ2-7; tentative D call: TRBD2 (6 bases). The length of the CDR3 is 14 residues. Germline assignment: CDR1 MDHEN and CDR2 SYDVKM. Trimming removed 8 bases at V and 5 bases at J, with 19 bases between. CDR3 loop: CASGGLGVGDEQYF. Here the CDR3 DNA reads TGTGCCAGCGGAGGGTTGGGAGTCGGCGACGAGCAGTACTTC. Together with reference TRBV28 and TRBJ2-7, the CDR3 gives the full variable domain: DVKVTQSSRYLVKRTGEKVFLECVQDMDHENMFWYRQDPGLGLRLIYFSYDVKMKEKGDIPEGYSVSREKKERFSLILESASTNQTSMYLCASGGLGVGDEQYFGPGTRLTVT.

In this sample, this clonotype turned up many times. The chain links TRBV24-1 to TRBJ1-1; D is possibly TRBD1 (6 bases). Trimming removed 8 bases at V and 11 bases at J, with 11 bases between. The CDR3 is made up of 10 amino acids. CDR1 and CDR2 (germline): KGHDR, SFDVKD. CDR3 sequence reads: CATNRDEAFF. CDR3 nucleotide sequence: TGTGCCACCAACAGGGATGAGGCTTTCTTT.

This clonotype was picked up a small number of times. This chain links TRBV24-1 with TRBJ2-5; TRBD2 aligns across 10 bases. This CDR3 comprises 16 residues. With 0 bases clipped from V and 4 bases from J, the junction kept 4 bases outside the gene matches. Per germline, CDR1 KGHDR and CDR2 SFDVKD. CDR3 sequence: CATSDLGAGGPETQYF. The CDR3 DNA sequence: TGTGCCACCAGTGATTTGGGAGCGGGAGGGCCAGAGACCCAGTACTTC.

This clonotype was found a few times. This chain connects TRBV3-1 to TRBJ1-4; D is unclear. V was clipped by 3 bases and J by 8 bases, with 7 bases between them. Germline V gene lookup returns CDR1 LGHDT and CDR2 YNNKEL (reference sequence). The CDR3 runs 12 residues. This CDR3 is CASSHQGEKLFF. Here the CDR3 DNA reads TGTGCCAGCAGCCATCAAGGCGAAAAACTGTTTTTT.

By share of the sample, this clonotype is medium-sized. The chain links TRBV12-3 or TRBV12-4 to TRBJ2-1; D is undetermined. The CDR3 has 11 residues. Trimming removed 6 bases from V and 4 bases from J, with 4 bases in between. Here the CDR3 reads CASSSYNEQFF. Here the CDR3 DNA reads TGTGCCAGCAGCTCGTACAATGAGCAGTTCTTC.

V is TRBV6-2 or TRBV6-3 and J is TRBJ2-7; 7 bases align to TRBD2. V was pared by 6 bases and J by 0 bases, with 8 bases of the junction left unmatched. CDR1 and CDR2 from the germline V gene are MNHEY and SVGEGT. The CDR3 loop spans 15 amino acids. The CDR3 reads CASRESGAVSYEQYF. The CDR3 bases are TGTGCCAGCAGGGAGAGCGGGGCGGTCTCCTACGAGCAGTACTTC.

Details on this clonotype: At one end the junction does not follow the germline gene, possibly because of a read error. The rearrangement joins TRBV4-3 to TRBJ1-1; TRBD1 aligns across 7 bases. The V gene's germline CDR1 is LGHNA and CDR2 YSLEER. The CDR3 spans 15 residues. The CDR3 DNA follows: TGCACCAGCAGCCGGGACAGTCAAATAAACACTGAAGCTTTCTTT. It is translated as CTSSRDSQINTEAFF.

This chain connects TRBV27 to TRBJ2-3; possibly TRBD2 for D (5 bases). The V and J ends lost 5 bases and 4 bases respectively, with 10 bases between them. Germline V gives CDR1 MNHEY, CDR2 SMNVEV (reference sequence). This CDR3 has 13 residues. CDR3 region: CASSSGAPDTQYF. In nucleotides, the CDR3 is TGTGCCAGCAGTAGCGGAGCGCCAGATACGCAGTATTTT.

This clonotype occurred a few times. Here the CDR3 DNA reads TGTGCCAGCAGCCCTGTGATAGGGGGATCACTATTAGGGGGCTACACCTTC. Translation gives CASSPVIGGSLLGGYTF. The gene calls are TRBV7-8 and TRBJ1-2, with D possibly matching TRBD1 (6 bases). The CDR3 is made up of 17 amino acids. Per germline, CDR1 SGHVS and CDR2 FQNEAQ. V was trimmed by 5 bases and J by 8 bases, leaving 27 bases between them.

This clonotype has just a few counts. CDR3 DNA: TGCGCCAGCAGCCAAGTCCTCTCAAAAGGGGAGAACACTGAAGCTTTCTTT. Translation gives CASSQVLSKGENTEAFF. The chain couples TRBV4-1 to TRBJ1-1, with a possible D match to TRBD1 (5 bases). This CDR3 spans 17 amino acids. Trimming shortened V by 1 base and J by 1 base, and 16 bases separated the two germline ends. Germline V gene data show CDR1 as MGHRA and CDR2 as YSYEKL.

The chain links TRBV6-1 to TRBJ2-4; no firm D call. The germline gives CDR1 MNHNS, CDR2 SASEGT. With 8 bases removed from V and 1 base from J, the gap between germline ends came to 15 bases. The length of the CDR3 is 15 residues. The CDR3 nucleotides read TGTGCCAGCTCACCCTTGGTCGGGGCCAAAAACATTCAGTACTTC. Its protein is CASSPLVGAKNIQYF.

A few counts support this clonotype. The CDR3 DNA follows: TGTGCCATCAGCCCTAGCGGGAGTTTCTCCTACGAGCAGTACTTC. This gives the protein CAISPSGSFSYEQYF. The V call is TRBV10-3, the J call TRBJ2-7; 10 bases agree with TRBD2. This CDR3 spans 15 amino acids. CDR1 is ENHRY and CDR2 is SYGVKD in the germline V gene. The ends lost 6 bases at V and 0 bases at J; junction bases unmatched: 5.

J is TRBJ1-1 and V is TRBV7-2; 9 bases agree with TRBD1. The CDR3 loop spans 16 amino acids. Germline V CDR1 and CDR2: SGHTA, FQGNSA. The V gene end was trimmed by 6 bases and the J gene end by 5 bases; junction bases not matched to a gene: 13. In nucleotides, the CDR3 is TGTGCCAGCAGACCTGGACAGGGGATTATATTTACTGAAGCTTTCTTT. Amino acid sequence: CASRPGQGIIFTEAFF.

In its sample, this clonotype was seen a few times. This chain joins TRBV6-2 or TRBV6-3 and TRBJ2-2; 7 bases are a match to TRBD1. Looked up from germline, CDR1 is MNHEY and CDR2 is SVGEGT. The J segment lost 0 bases and the V segment lost 6 bases, leaving 4 bases of the junction unmatched. The CDR3 has 15 amino acids. DNA of the CDR3: TGTGCCAGCAGGCAACAGGGGACGAACACCGGGGAGCTGTTTTTT. This gives the protein CASRQQGTNTGELFF.

The chain has TRBV4-1 and TRBJ2-5, with 8 bases that match TRBD2. J gave up 2 bases and V 0 bases, and 8 bases lay outside the gene matches. The CDR3 runs to 17 residues. CDR1 is MGHRA, CDR2 YSYEKL, per germline. The DNA for the CDR3 is TGCGCCAGCAGCCAAGATTACCTCGGGAGGGGGCAAGAGACCCAGTACTTC. It specifies CASSQDYLGRGQETQYF.

This chain links TRBV20-1 with TRBJ2-1; 7 positions match TRBD1. The germline V gene encodes CDR1 DFQATT and CDR2 SNEGSKA (reference sequence). The CDR3 contains 16 residues. Trimming at V came to 6 bases and at J to 0 bases, leaving 11 bases not matched to a gene. The DNA of the CDR3 is TGCAGTGCCGGGACAGCGAGCGATAGCTCCTACAATGAGCAGTTCTTC. The encoded protein is CSAGTASDSSYNEQFF.

This clonotype was counted between two and nine times. Written as DNA, the CDR3 is TGCAGTGCTAGAGATCGACAGGGAGGCAATCAGCCCCAGCATTTT. Amino acid sequence: CSARDRQGGNQPQHF. The chain combines TRBV20-1 with TRBJ1-5; 7 nucleotides agree with TRBD1. The J segment lost 2 bases and the V segment lost 0 bases, leaving 4 bases of the junction unmatched. The CDR3 extends over 15 amino acids. The germline gives CDR1 DFQATT, CDR2 SNEGSKA (reference sequence).

The sample holds many counts of this clonotype. The J gene is TRBJ2-2, the V gene TRBV29-1; TRBD2 matches 7 bases. This CDR3 has 16 residues. Germline values: CDR1 SQVTM, CDR2 ANQGSEA. The V and J ends lost 6 bases and 0 bases, in that order; junction bases with no gene match: 10. The CDR3 coding sequence is TGCAGCGTCCTACTAGCGATAAGAACGAACACCGGGGAGCTGTTTTTT. It translates to CSVLLAIRTNTGELFF.

This chain joins TRBV2 and TRBJ2-1; D is uncertain. CDR1 SNHLY and CDR2 FYNNEI come from the germline V gene. Trimming took 4 bases from V and 3 from J, leaving 19 bases between them. This CDR3 spans 17 amino acids. The CDR3 nucleotides are TGTGCCAGCAGTGGAGTAGTTCCCGGAACACACTACAATGAGCAGTTCTTC. Translated, it gives CASSGVVPGTHYNEQFF.

The chain uses TRBV3-1 and TRBJ2-7; 10 positions agree with TRBD2. Germline V CDR1 and CDR2: LGHDT, YNNKEL (reference sequence). With 9 bases clipped from V and 2 bases from J, the junction kept 4 bases outside the gene matches. This CDR3 region has 13 residues. Here the CDR3 reads CASGLAGAYEQYF. CDR3 sequence (DNA): TGTGCCAGTGGCCTAGCGGGGGCCTACGAGCAGTACTTC.

This clonotype has just a few counts. The genes are TRBV6-4 and TRBJ2-7, with unresolved D. CDR3 length: 14 amino acids. V was cut by 0 bases and J by 3 bases, with 9 bases left in between. Germline V gives CDR1 MRHNA, CDR2 SNTAGT. For the CDR3, the DNA is TGTGCCAGCAGTGACTCAGGGCAGAACTACGAGCAGTACTTC. Its translation is CASSDSGQNYEQYF.

This clonotype occurred a few times. The rearrangement links TRBV5-1 to TRBJ2-3; possibly TRBD2 for D (5 bases). CDR1 and CDR2 from the germline V gene are SGHRS and YFSETQ. CDR3 length: 15 residues. Trimming stripped 3 bases from V and 0 bases from J, with 11 bases between. The CDR3 region is CASSSGLVSTDTQYF. As DNA, the CDR3 is TGCGCCAGCAGCTCCGGACTGGTGAGCACAGATACGCAGTATTTT. The full variable domain, its missing parts supplied by reference TRBV5-1 and TRBJ2-3, is KAGVTQTPRYLIKTRGQQVTLSCSPISGHRSVSWYQQTPGQGLQFLFEYFSETQRNKGNFPGRFSGRQFSNSRSEMNVSTLELGDSALYLCASSSGLVSTDTQYFGPGTRLTVL.

This clonotype showed up just a few times. V is TRBV7-9 and J is TRBJ1-1, with unresolved D. This CDR3 comprises 14 residues. The V end lost 3 bases, the J end lost 4 bases, and 12 bases lay between the germline ends. Germline assignment: CDR1 SEHNR and CDR2 FQNEAQ (reference sequence). Here the CDR3 reads CASSLHDATTEAFF. CDR3 sequence (DNA): TGTGCCAGCAGCTTGCACGACGCGACCACTGAAGCTTTCTTT. The variable domain in full, completed from reference TRBV7-9 and TRBJ1-1, reads DTGVSQNPRHKITKRGQNVTFRCDPISEHNRLYWYRQTLGQGPEFLTYFQNEAQLEKSRLLSDRFSAERPKGSFSTLEIQRTEQGDSAMYLCASSLHDATTEAFFGQGTRLTVV.

J is TRBJ2-3 and V is TRBV24-1, with unresolved D. There are 12 residues in the CDR3. V was shortened by 9 bases and J by 2 bases, with 8 bases between the two germline ends. The germline gives CDR1 KGHDR, CDR2 SFDVKD. The CDR3 protein is CATGGPTDTQYF. The DNA for the CDR3 is TGTGCCACCGGTGGTCCCACAGATACGCAGTATTTT.

This clonotype showed up just a few times. The gene calls are TRBV12-3 or TRBV12-4 and TRBJ2-7; 7 nucleotides line up with TRBD2. After removal of 3 bases from V and 3 bases from J, the junction contained 14 bases not matched to a gene. The CDR3 totals 17 residues. The chain's CDR3 is CASSFPNPSGEYYEQYF. CDR3 coding DNA: TGTGCCAGCAGTTTCCCCAACCCTAGCGGAGAATACTACGAGCAGTACTTC.

A few counts support this clonotype. Here the CDR3 DNA reads TGTGCCAGCAGCTTAGCAGGACGGGATCACGATGGCTACACCTTC. It encodes CASSLAGRDHDGYTF. This rearrangement joins TRBV7-8 to TRBJ1-2; no definite D call. CDR3 length: 15 residues. V was pared by 0 bases and J by 6 bases, with 14 bases between. The germline V gene has CDR1 SGHVS and CDR2 FQNEAQ.

This clonotype was picked up a small number of times. The chain uses TRBV7-2 and TRBJ2-7; no reliable D call. The germline V gene encodes CDR1 SGHTA and CDR2 FQGNSA. V dropped 6 bases and J dropped 5 bases, with 17 bases sitting between them. CDR3 length: 14 amino acids. The CDR3 bases are TGTGCCAGCAGTCCCCCCGCCAGTTTCCACGAGCAGTACTTC. Protein: CASSPPASFHEQYF.

A few counts support this clonotype. This chain connects TRBV4-3 to TRBJ1-1; possibly TRBD1 for D (6 bases). V dropped 4 bases and J dropped 5 bases, with 11 bases sitting between them. Per germline, CDR1 LGHNA and CDR2 YSLEER. The CDR3 has 13 amino acids. CDR3 loop: CASSPKGGTEAFF. The DNA for the CDR3 is TGCGCCAGCAGCCCCAAAGGGGGGACTGAAGCTTTCTTT.

This clonotype was counted a few times. The V and J genes are TRBV28 and TRBJ2-1, with D maybe TRBD1 (5 bases). The V gene's germline CDR1 is MDHEN and CDR2 SYDVKM. Trimming took 2 bases from V and 5 from J, leaving 10 bases between them. The CDR3 spans 14 residues. CDR3 nucleotides: TGTGCCAGCAGTTTACGGCAGGGCAACAATGAGCAGTTCTTC. This gives the protein CASSLRQGNNEQFF. Variable domain in full (rest from reference TRBV28 and TRBJ2-1): DVKVTQSSRYLVKRTGEKVFLECVQDMDHENMFWYRQDPGLGLRLIYFSYDVKMKEKGDIPEGYSVSREKKERFSLILESASTNQTSMYLCASSLRQGNNEQFFGPGTRLTVL.

This rearrangement joins TRBV2 to TRBJ2-1; 11 bases are shared with TRBD2. The CDR3 has 14 residues. Germline V gives CDR1 SNHLY, CDR2 FYNNEI. Losses at the gene ends were 5 bases for V and 4 bases for J; bases not matched to a gene: 1. CDR3 nucleotide sequence: TGTGCCAGCAGTACTAGCGGGAGATACAATGAGCAGTTCTTC. Residues: CASSTSGRYNEQFF.